These T cell receptor beta chains were read from a single sample in a study of cytomegalovirus exposure and HLA in healthy donors. Sequencing used immunoSEQ multiplex PCR; TCRdb keeps in-frame clones, though not all of them. The sample lists some 130,000 clones, about 70% seen once, with about 2.9% in the top ten. The sample taken for sequencing was PBMCs. The receptors were gathered from a man in his forties in good health and CMV-seronegative. Each CDR3 is given with its conserved first and last residue. A D gene is named only where the DNA matches it firmly. Only part of the rows carry a size: once, few, many, or a class if the clone is expanded.

TRBD2,TRBV30,.,TRBJ2-1,CAWRGTSGGSYNEQFF,TGTGCCTGGAGAGGGACTAGCGGGGGGTCATACAATGAGCAGTTCTTC
.,TRBV23-1,.,TRBJ2-3,CASSQFRPGVADTQYF,TGCGCCAGCAGTCAGTTCCGGCCAGGGGTGGCAGATACGCAGTATTTT
TRBD1,TRBV5-6,.,TRBJ1-1,CASSSITGTAFVTEAFF,TGTGCCAGCAGCTCTATTACCGGGACAGCATTTGTCACTGAAGCTTTCTTT
.,TRBV4-3,few,TRBJ1-2,CASSSGGGYTF,TGCGCCAGCAGCTCCGGGGGGGGCTACACCTTC
TRBD1,TRBV10-3,.,TRBJ1-5,CAISGTGNSNQPQHF,TGTGCCATCAGCGGGACAGGGAATAGCAATCAGCCCCAGCATTTT
TRBD1,TRBV27,once,TRBJ1-2,CASSLGQGLGGYTF,TGTGCCAGCAGTCTGGGACAGGGGTTGGGTGGCTACACCTTC
.,TRBV12-1,few,TRBJ2-7,CASSFWRPRNEQYF,TGTGCCAGCAGCTTTTGGAGGCCGAGGAACGAGCAGTACTTC
TRBD1,TRBV4-1,.,TRBJ1-2,CASSIDRGAYGYTF,TGCGCCAGCAGCATAGACAGGGGAGCATATGGCTACACCTTC
.,TRBV6-1,.,TRBJ1-5,CASSEIQGGRNQPQHF,TGTGCCAGCAGTGAAATTCAGGGTGGGCGCAATCAGCCCCAGCATTTT
TRBD1,TRBV9,.,TRBJ2-3,CASSVGDRGRVDTQYF,TGTGCCAGCAGCGTAGGGGACAGGGGGCGAGTGGATACGCAGTATTTT
.,TRBV18,.,TRBJ1-3,CASSPLRLEGGNTIYF,TGTGCCAGCTCACCACTCAGACTAGAAGGAGGAAACACCATATATTTT
TRBD2,TRBV7-9,.,TRBJ2-7,CASRSDWTSGGLTYEQYF,TGTGCCAGCAGATCGGACTGGACTAGCGGGGGGTTAACCTACGAGCAGTACTTC
.,TRBV6-6,once,TRBJ1-1,CASSYQGLGEAFF,TGTGCCAGCAGTTACCAGGGTCTGGGTGAAGCTTTCTTT
.,TRBV4-3,.,TRBJ1-3,CASSQDLRGSGNTIYF,TGCGCCAGCAGCCAAGATCTCAGGGGCTCTGGAAACACCATATATTTT
.,TRBV7-9,.,TRBJ2-6,CASSFSLDRSGANVLTF,TGTGCCAGCAGCTTTAGCTTGGATAGGTCTGGGGCCAACGTCCTGACTTTC
TRBD2,TRBV4-1,.,TRBJ2-2,CASSPGGRGGDTGELFF,TGCGCCAGCAGCCCCGGCGGGCGGGGAGGGGACACCGGGGAGCTGTTTTTT
.,TRBV5-8,.,TRBJ2-7,CASSLRDRFRYEQYF,TGTGCCAGCAGCTTGCGCGACAGGTTTCGGTACGAGCAGTACTTC
.,TRBV30,.,TRBJ1-3,CAWSVALVNTIYF,TGTGCCTGGAGTGTAGCATTGGTGAACACCATATATTTT
.,TRBV29-1,once,TRBJ2-2,CSVASGGLGELFF,TGCAGCGTTGCCTCTGGGGGGTTAGGGGAGCTGTTTTTT
TRBD1,TRBV30,once,TRBJ2-7,CAWSDRDRVQYF,TGTGCCTGGAGCGACCGGGACAGGGTTCAGTACTTC
.,TRBV20-1,.,TRBJ2-7,CSASFSYEQYF,TGCAGTGCTAGTTTCAGCTACGAGCAGTACTTC
TRBD1,TRBV12-5,.,TRBJ2-3,CASGLVRGTGITDTQYF,TGTGCTAGTGGTTTGGTCCGCGGGACAGGGATAACAGATACGCAGTATTTT
.,TRBV19,.,TRBJ2-5,CASSIGGGAQETQYF,TGTGCCAGTAGTATCGGAGGGGGGGCCCAGGAGACCCAGTACTTC
.,TRBV27,.,TRBJ2-2,CASSRSTDANTGELFF,TGTGCCAGCAGCCGGTCGACTGACGCCAACACCGGGGAGCTGTTTTTT
.,TRBV4-3,.,TRBJ2-7,CASSQDRAYEQYF,TGCGCCAGCAGCCAAGATCGCGCCTACGAGCAGTACTTC
.,TRBV7-9,.,TRBJ1-2,CASSLSDRFYGYTF,TGTGCCAGCAGCTTGTCCGACAGATTCTATGGCTACACCTTC
TRBD2,TRBV5-1,few,TRBJ2-7,CASQASSGKVEQYF,TGCGCCAGCCAAGCCTCTAGCGGGAAGGTCGAGCAGTACTTC
.,TRBV4-3,.,TRBJ2-3,CASSQHPVSDTQYF,TGCGCCAGCAGCCAACACCCGGTTTCAGATACGCAGTATTTT
TRBD2,TRBV2,few,TRBJ2-3,CASSEVGLAVVTDTQYF,TGTGCCAGCAGTGAAGTTGGACTAGCGGTCGTTACAGATACGCAGTATTTT
TRBD2,TRBV4-1,.,TRBJ2-3,CASSQDSLADTDTQYF,TGCGCCAGCAGCCAAGATAGCCTAGCGGACACAGATACGCAGTATTTT
.,TRBV2,.,TRBJ1-5,CASSAEGNQPQHF,TGTGCCAGCAGTGCGGAGGGAAATCAGCCCCAGCATTTT
TRBD2,TRBV7-2,.,TRBJ2-1,CASSSGLAKQFF,TGTGCCAGCAGCTCGGGACTAGCCAAGCAGTTCTTC
.,TRBV7-2,.,TRBJ1-2,CASSLGYRTFGYTF,TGTGCCAGCAGCTTAGGATACAGAACTTTTGGCTACACCTTC
TRBD1,TRBV7-2,.,TRBJ1-5,CASSSGQGNQPQHF,TGTGCCAGCAGCTCGGGACAGGGGAATCAGCCCCAGCATTTT
TRBD1,TRBV5-1,.,TRBJ2-7,CASSLESGGLYEQYF,TGCGCCAGCAGCTTGGAGTCAGGGGGCCTCTACGAGCAGTACTTC
.,TRBV19,few,TRBJ1-2,CASSISLSNYGYTF,TGTGCCAGTAGTATTTCACTTTCTAACTATGGCTACACCTTC
TRBD1,TRBV27,.,TRBJ1-2,CASSEDRGNNYGYTF,TGTGCCAGCAGTGAGGACAGGGGGAACAACTATGGCTACACCTTC
.,TRBV5-1,.,TRBJ2-6,CASSLGRSSGANVLTF,TGCGCCAGCAGCTTGGGGAGGTCCTCTGGGGCCAACGTCCTGACTTTC
.,TRBV7-2,.,TRBJ1-3,CASSLAPAASGNTIYF,TGTGCCAGCAGCTTAGCCCCAGCGGCTTCCGGAAACACCATATATTTT